Each of the 13 T cell receptor beta chains below was sequenced from the same sample in a study of CD8 T cells in Susac syndrome. Random hexamers were used to reverse transcribe the RNA input (about 0.45 to 1 ug). TCRdb processed the immunoSEQ multiplex PCR reads anew with MiXCR; each CDR3 protein has one entry. The profile shows more than 150,000 distinct CDR3 sequences, 85% to 95% of them singletons. The sequenced material came from CD4+ T cells from PBMCs. The receptors were sampled from a human donor with Susac syndrome.

This rearrangement joins TRBV6-2 or TRBV6-3 to TRBJ1-2; 7 nucleotides match TRBD1. There are 13 residues in the CDR3. CDR1 and CDR2 (germline): MNHEY, SVGEGT. V dropped 6 bases and J dropped 2; count of bases not matched to a gene: 3. CDR3 residues: CASSLTGNYGYTF. The CDR3 bases are TGTGCCAGCAGCTTGACAGGGAACTATGGCTACACCTTC.

The chain couples TRBV29-1 to TRBJ1-1; D is possibly TRBD1 (6 bases). Trimming cost V 1 base and J 7 bases, with 16 bases left between them. The CDR3 contains 14 residues. Germline V gene data show CDR1 as SQVTM and CDR2 as ANQGSEA. The CDR3 sequence: CSVEGLGGAVEAFF. In DNA form, the CDR3 reads TGCAGCGTTGAAGGACTCGGGGGCGCGGTTGAAGCTTTCTTT.

This chain links TRBV20-1 with TRBJ1-2; D gene ambiguous. This CDR3 has 12 residues. The germline V gene has CDR1 DFQATT and CDR2 SNEGSKA (reference sequence). V was trimmed by 1 base and J by 0 bases, leaving 3 bases between them. The CDR3 nucleotides read TGCAGTGCTAGAGGTCCTAACTATGGCTACACCTTC. Translation gives CSARGPNYGYTF.

The V and J genes are TRBV7-9 and TRBJ1-1; D is unclear. V was cut by 5 bases and J by 1 base, with 20 bases left in between. Looked up from germline, CDR1 is SEHNR and CDR2 is FQNEAQ (reference sequence). There are 17 residues in the CDR3. The CDR3 region is CASSHDHTDGRNTEAFF. DNA for the CDR3: TGTGCCAGCAGCCACGATCACACCGACGGGCGGAACACTGAAGCTTTCTTT.

The sample holds one count of this clonotype. The gene calls are TRBV7-9 and TRBJ2-7; the match to TRBD1 covers 9 bases. The CDR3 is made up of 14 amino acids. Per germline, CDR1 SEHNR and CDR2 FQNEAQ (reference sequence). V shed 0 bases, J shed 7 bases, and the junction held 4 bases outside the gene matches. The CDR3 DNA is TGTGCCAGCAGCTTAGCACAGGGGGCGAGGGAGCAGTACTTC. This translates into CASSLAQGAREQYF.

The chain carries TRBV5-4 and TRBJ2-1; D is perhaps TRBD1 (6 bases). CDR1 SGHNT and CDR2 YYREEE come from the germline V gene (reference sequence). Between the trimmed V and J ends, which lost 2 bases and 2 bases, there was a span of 8 bases. The CDR3 is 14 amino acids. This CDR3 is CASSLGQTYNEQFF. The CDR3 nucleotides read TGTGCCAGCAGCTTAGGACAGACCTACAATGAGCAGTTCTTC. Filled out from reference TRBV5-4 and TRBJ2-1, the complete variable domain reads ETGVTQSPTHLIKTRGQQVTLRCSSQSGHNTVSWYQQALGQGPQFIFQYYREEENGRGNFPPRFSGLQFPNYSSELNVNALELDDSALYLCASSLGQTYNEQFFGPGTRLTVL.

V usage is TRBV7-9 and J usage is TRBJ2-5, with 8 bases aligning to TRBD1. This CDR3 comprises 16 residues. Germline V CDR1 and CDR2: SEHNR, FQNEAQ (reference sequence). Trimming cost V 5 bases and J 5 bases; bases outside gene matches: 13. CDR3 sequence: CASSLTGTGPGETQYF. The CDR3 DNA follows: TGTGCCAGCAGCCTCACCGGGACAGGCCCGGGGGAGACCCAGTACTTC.

The genes are TRBV29-1 and TRBJ2-3; TRBD1 or TRBD2 may be the D gene (5 bases each). The CDR3 extends over 16 amino acids. V was pared by 6 bases and J by 1 base, with 20 bases between. Germline assignment: CDR1 SQVTM and CDR2 ANQGSEA. The CDR3 coding sequence is TGCAGCGTCCTCTGGGTAGAGAGGGGAGGCACAGATACGCAGTATTTT. As protein: CSVLWVERGGTDTQYF.

The chain links TRBV29-1 to TRBJ2-5; D might be TRBD2 (6 bases). This CDR3 comprises 12 residues. V was clipped by 4 bases and J by 4 bases, with 10 bases between them. The germline gives CDR1 SQVTM, CDR2 ANQGSEA. For the CDR3, the DNA is TGCAGCGTTGGACTAGACTCAGAGACCCAGTACTTC. This translates into CSVGLDSETQYF.

The chain carries TRBV27 and TRBJ2-2, with D hard to call. The germline V and J ends were trimmed by 8 bases and 1 base, with 11 bases remaining between them. Germline values: CDR1 MNHEY, CDR2 SMNVEV (reference sequence). The CDR3 is 14 residues long. Written as DNA, the CDR3 is TGTGCCAGCCGATTGACTCTGAACACCGGGGAGCTGTTTTTT. It is translated as CASRLTLNTGELFF.

A single count supports this clonotype. V usage is TRBV29-1 and J usage is TRBJ2-1; D remains ambiguous. This CDR3 contains 12 residues. Germline CDR1 reads SQVTM; CDR2 reads ANQGSEA. V dropped 2 bases and J dropped 7 bases, with 9 bases sitting between them. The CDR3 sequence is CSVEPRRNEQFF. The CDR3 DNA sequence: TGCAGCGTTGAACCCAGGCGGAATGAGCAGTTCTTC.

This clonotype appeared a single time. The V and J genes are TRBV7-2 and TRBJ2-7; TRBD2 agrees at 7 bases. V trimming: 5 bases; J trimming: 1 base; junction bases outside the gene matches: 14. Germline V gives CDR1 SGHTA, CDR2 FQGNSA. The CDR3 totals 17 residues. Here the CDR3 reads CASSTNRGGLGSYEQYF. DNA for the CDR3: TGTGCCAGCAGCACAAACCGCGGAGGACTAGGGTCCTACGAGCAGTACTTC.

The table lists this clonotype with a few counts. The chain uses TRBV11-2 and TRBJ1-6, with 9 bases lining up with TRBD1. CDR1 and CDR2 (germline): SGHAT, FQNNGV. The CDR3 contains 14 residues. The CDR3 loop is CATPGQGLESPLHF. The CDR3 coding sequence is TGTGCAACTCCGGGACAGGGTTTAGAGTCACCCCTCCACTTT.